This entry lists 23 T cell receptor beta chains sequenced from one sample in a study of CD8+ T cells in alopecia areata. It was cDNA, reverse transcribed from extracted RNA, that served as the sequencing template. The protocol was immunoSEQ multiplex PCR, while the TCRdb copy is restricted to in-frame clones and leaves out a portion. The repertoire includes 65,000 to 100,000 clones, approximately 50% of them detected once, and roughly 6% sits in the top ten. Source material: NKG2D-high CD8+ T cells sorted from blood. The receptors were sampled from a human donor with alopecia areata.

The chain combines TRBV10-2 with TRBJ2-7, with 9 bases matching TRBD1. The CDR3 extends over 14 amino acids. Germline assignment: CDR1 WSHSY and CDR2 SAAADI. J gave up 2 bases and V 6 bases, and 5 bases lay outside the gene matches. DNA of the CDR3: TGCGCCAGCAGGGGACAGGGTTTTGCCTACGAGCAGTACTTC. Its protein product is CASRGQGFAYEQYF.

This clone turned up a few times. This chain connects TRBV29-1 to TRBJ2-7; D is possibly TRBD1 (5 bases). Looked up from germline, CDR1 is SQVTM and CDR2 is ANQGSEA. CDR3 size: 10 residues. V shed 6 bases and J shed 3 bases, with 6 bases lying between them. The CDR3 loop reads CSVDSYEQYF. The CDR3 DNA follows: TGCAGCGTCGACAGCTACGAGCAGTACTTC.

V usage is TRBV6-5 and J usage is TRBJ2-3; possibly TRBD1 for D (6 bases). V lost 5 bases and J 4 bases, leaving 13 bases between the germline ends. Germline V gives CDR1 MNHEY, CDR2 SVGAGI. CDR3 length: 14 residues. Here the CDR3 DNA reads TGTGCCAGCAGTCCACAGGGAGTGGCAGATACGCAGTATTTT. This codes for CASSPQGVADTQYF.

V usage is TRBV27 and J usage is TRBJ2-5, with TRBD1 identical over 9 bases. This CDR3 comprises 15 residues. The V and J ends lost 5 bases and 5 bases, in that order; junction bases with no gene match: 9. Looked up from germline, CDR1 is MNHEY and CDR2 is SMNVEV (reference sequence). CDR3 in amino acids: CASSPRDRDDETQYF. The CDR3 region has the DNA TGTGCCAGCAGTCCTCGGGACAGGGATGACGAGACCCAGTACTTC.

This clone was detected only a few times. The chain joins TRBV29-1 to TRBJ2-1; no reliable D call. Germline V CDR1 and CDR2: SQVTM, ANQGSEA. CDR3 length: 12 amino acids. Trimming removed 6 bases from V and 9 bases from J, with 15 bases in between. CDR3 loop: CSVETEKVEQFF. DNA of the CDR3: TGCAGCGTAGAAACAGAGAAAGTTGAGCAGTTCTTC.

V is TRBV9 and J is TRBJ1-1, with a possible D match to TRBD1 (5 bases). The CDR3 has 17 residues. Germline assignment: CDR1 SGDLS and CDR2 YYNGEE. The germline V and J ends were trimmed by 0 bases and 0 bases, with 15 bases remaining between them. The CDR3, as DNA: TGTGCCAGCAGCGTAGAAGGACAAAGCTCCATGAACACTGAAGCTTTCTTT. Translation: CASSVEGQSSMNTEAFF.

The chain employs TRBV27 and TRBJ2-3; TRBD2 matches 11 bases. From germline, CDR1 is MNHEY and CDR2 SMNVEV (reference sequence). CDR3 size: 16 residues. The V and J ends lost 3 bases and 4 bases, in that order; junction bases with no gene match: 6. CDR3 sequence (DNA): TGTGCCAGCAGTTTGTTTAGCGGGAGGGCCCCAGATACGCAGTATTTT. The encoded protein is CASSLFSGRAPDTQYF.

V gene TRBV11-2 combines with J gene TRBJ1-4; D ambiguous. Per germline, CDR1 SGHAT and CDR2 FQNNGV. The CDR3 runs 13 residues. V shed 5 bases and J shed 0 bases, with 4 bases lying between them. CDR3 loop: CASSLATNEKLFF. The CDR3, as DNA: TGTGCCAGCAGCCTTGCAACTAATGAAAAACTGTTTTTT.

This clone has a handful of counts. DNA of the CDR3: TGCAGCGTTGGGGATCCAACTAATGAAAAACTGTTTTTT. It specifies CSVGDPTNEKLFF. The chain joins TRBV29-1 to TRBJ1-4, with D hard to call. Germline CDR1 is SQVTM and CDR2 is ANQGSEA. V was shortened by 4 bases and J by 0 bases, with 6 bases between the two germline ends. This CDR3 is built from 13 residues.

CDR3 sequence: CASSGGLVNTGELFF. The CDR3 coding sequence is TGTGCCAGCAGCGGGGGACTAGTGAACACCGGGGAGCTGTTTTTT. The chain is built from TRBV5-6 and TRBJ2-2; TRBD2 agrees at 8 bases. The CDR3 is 15 amino acids. The J segment lost 1 base and the V segment lost 4 bases, leaving 3 bases of the junction unmatched. The V gene's germline CDR1 is SGHDT and CDR2 YYEEEE.

The rearrangement uses TRBV2 and TRBJ2-5; D possibly corresponds to TRBD1 (6 bases). Germline lookup yields CDR1 SNHLY and CDR2 FYNNEI. The CDR3 spans 15 residues. Deletions cut 5 bases from V and 2 bases from J, with 15 bases between. CDR3 sequence (DNA): TGTGCCAGCAGTCCAGGACAGCTAGGGCAAGAGACCCAGTACTTC. Its translation: CASSPGQLGQETQYF.

V and J are TRBV29-1 and TRBJ2-7; D remains ambiguous. Germline CDR1 and CDR2: SQVTM and ANQGSEA. Trimming shortened V by 4 bases and J by 0 bases, and 7 bases separated the two germline ends. This CDR3 contains 12 residues. The CDR3 protein is CSVVADSYEQYF. DNA of the CDR3: TGCAGCGTTGTGGCGGACTCCTACGAGCAGTACTTC.

This clone was counted between two and nine times. This chain joins TRBV20-1 and TRBJ2-7; D might be TRBD2 (6 bases). The germline CDR1 and CDR2 sequences are DFQATT and SNEGSKA (reference sequence). The CDR3 spans 11 residues. Trimming stripped 4 bases from V and 6 bases from J, with 10 bases between. CDR3 sequence reads: CSAIWRAEQYF. CDR3 nucleotides: TGCAGTGCTATATGGAGGGCCGAGCAGTACTTC.

The rearrangement links TRBV7-9 to TRBJ1-5; no clear D. The CDR3 totals 12 residues. The germline V and J ends were trimmed by 5 bases and 7 bases, with 9 bases remaining between them. Germline V CDR1 and CDR2: SEHNR, FQNEAQ (reference sequence). The CDR3 DNA reads as TGTGCCAGCAGCCCTGGGAACCAGCCCCAGCATTTT. Amino acid sequence: CASSPGNQPQHF.

Only one count was recorded for this clone. V is TRBV4-1 and J is TRBJ2-1; D is undetermined. Between the trimmed V and J ends, which lost 7 bases and 0 bases, there was a span of 10 bases. The germline V gene encodes CDR1 MGHRA and CDR2 YSYEKL. This CDR3 spans 14 amino acids. CDR3 region: CASKWQSSYNEQFF. CDR3 nucleotides: TGCGCCAGCAAATGGCAGAGCTCCTACAATGAGCAGTTCTTC.

The CDR3 DNA reads as TGTGCCTGGAGTGTAGGAGCGGGGGGGCTCCAAGAGACCCAGTACTTC. Its protein is CAWSVGAGGLQETQYF. This chain connects TRBV30 to TRBJ2-5, with 10 bases matching TRBD2. The CDR3 totals 16 residues. Trimming removed 0 bases from V and 1 base from J; junction bases left unmatched: 5. Looked up from germline, CDR1 is GTSNPN and CDR2 is SVGIG (reference sequence).

This sequence joins TRBV15 and TRBJ2-3; TRBD2 agrees at 14 bases. CDR1 is LNHNV, CDR2 YYDKDF, per germline (reference sequence). This CDR3 is built from 16 residues. J gave up 0 bases and V 9 bases, and 5 bases lay outside the gene matches. In DNA, the CDR3 is TGTGCCACGGGACTAGCGGGGGCGCGGAGCACAGATACGCAGTATTTT. As protein: CATGLAGARSTDTQYF.

CDR3 sequence: CASSSAGTGDYEQYF. CDR3 in DNA: TGCGCCAGCAGTTCGGCAGGGACAGGGGACTACGAGCAGTACTTC. The rearrangement joins TRBV5-1 to TRBJ2-7; 10 bases align to TRBD1. The CDR3 loop spans 15 amino acids. J lost 3 bases, V lost 5 bases, and 8 bases had no gene match. Germline-derived CDR1 and CDR2 are SGHRS and YFSETQ.

This clone was observed a handful of times. J is TRBJ2-7 and V is TRBV5-1; 9 positions match TRBD1. This CDR3 region has 14 residues. Germline CDR1 reads SGHRS; CDR2 reads YFSETQ. V lost 3 bases, J lost 2 bases, and 3 bases stayed unmatched. CDR3 amino acids: CASSSGTGPYEQYF. DNA for the CDR3: TGCGCCAGCAGCTCAGGGACAGGGCCCTACGAGCAGTACTTC.

The chain carries TRBV5-1 and TRBJ1-2; D remains ambiguous. This CDR3 spans 15 amino acids. Trimming removed 0 bases at V and 8 bases at J, with 17 bases between. Germline V gives CDR1 SGHRS, CDR2 YFSETQ. The CDR3 loop is CASSLAGEAEKGYTF. The CDR3 DNA is TGCGCCAGCAGCTTGGCTGGGGAGGCCGAGAAAGGCTACACCTTC.

A remark on this clone: The sample has other DNA sequences that encode this CDR3 too. The chain is built from TRBV4-1 and TRBJ2-7; no definite D call. Trimming removed 0 bases from V and 7 bases from J, with 7 bases in between. CDR1 is MGHRA and CDR2 is YSYEKL in the germline V gene. There are 12 residues in the CDR3. For the CDR3, the DNA is TGCGCCAGCAGCCAAGATCTGGGGGAGCAGTACTTC. It encodes CASSQDLGEQYF.

The chain links TRBV5-6 to TRBJ1-6, with D possibly TRBD1 on 5 matching bases. Germline V gene lookup returns CDR1 SGHDT and CDR2 YYEEEE. The CDR3 consists of 17 residues. V lost 4 bases and J lost 9, with 23 bases in between. CDR3 sequence (DNA): TGTGCCAGCAGCGCCCCTCTTCGGAGGGGTGGCCCTTCACCCCTCCACTTT. It encodes CASSAPLRRGGPSPLHF.

The chain has TRBV27 and TRBJ1-2, with 8 bases fitting TRBD1. This CDR3 contains 16 residues. The germline gives CDR1 MNHEY, CDR2 SMNVEV (reference sequence). V shed 8 bases, J shed 0 bases, and the junction held 11 bases outside the gene matches. CDR3 in DNA: TGTGCCAGCTACGGACAGGGTCCTCACTCTAACTATGGCTACACCTTC. This sequence encodes CASYGQGPHSNYGYTF.